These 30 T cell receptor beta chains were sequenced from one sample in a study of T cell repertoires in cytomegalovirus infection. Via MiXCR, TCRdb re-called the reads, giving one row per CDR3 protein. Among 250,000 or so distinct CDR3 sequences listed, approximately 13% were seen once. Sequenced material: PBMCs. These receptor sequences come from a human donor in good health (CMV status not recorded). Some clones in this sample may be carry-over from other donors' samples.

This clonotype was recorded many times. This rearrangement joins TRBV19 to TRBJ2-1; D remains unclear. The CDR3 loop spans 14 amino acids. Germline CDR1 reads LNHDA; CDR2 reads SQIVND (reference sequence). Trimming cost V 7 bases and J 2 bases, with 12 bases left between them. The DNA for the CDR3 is TGTGCCAGTACCACCGCACCAACCTACAATGAGCAGTTCTTC. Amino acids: CASTTAPTYNEQFF. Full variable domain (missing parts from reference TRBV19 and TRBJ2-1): DGGITQSPKYLFRKEGQNVTLSCEQNLNHDAMYWYRQDPGQGLRLIYYSQIVNDFQKGDIAEGYSVSREKKESFPLTVTSAQKNPTAFYLCASTTAPTYNEQFFGPGTRLTVL.

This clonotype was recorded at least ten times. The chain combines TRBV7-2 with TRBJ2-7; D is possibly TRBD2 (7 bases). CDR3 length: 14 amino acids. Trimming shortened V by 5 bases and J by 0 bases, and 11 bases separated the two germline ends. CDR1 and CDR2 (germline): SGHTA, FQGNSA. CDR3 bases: TGTGCCAGCAGCACGGGGGGCAGCTCCTACGAGCAGTACTTC. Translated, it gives CASSTGGSSYEQYF.

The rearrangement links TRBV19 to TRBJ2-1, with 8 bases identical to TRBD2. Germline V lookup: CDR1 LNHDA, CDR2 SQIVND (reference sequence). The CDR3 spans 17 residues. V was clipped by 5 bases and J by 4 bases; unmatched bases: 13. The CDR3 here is CASSASGLGGFYNEQFF. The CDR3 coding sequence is TGTGCCAGTAGTGCTAGCGGGTTGGGGGGATTTTACAATGAGCAGTTCTTC. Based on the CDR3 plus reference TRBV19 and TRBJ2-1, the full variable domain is DGGITQSPKYLFRKEGQNVTLSCEQNLNHDAMYWYRQDPGQGLRLIYYSQIVNDFQKGDIAEGYSVSREKKESFPLTVTSAQKNPTAFYLCASSASGLGGFYNEQFFGPGTRLTVL.

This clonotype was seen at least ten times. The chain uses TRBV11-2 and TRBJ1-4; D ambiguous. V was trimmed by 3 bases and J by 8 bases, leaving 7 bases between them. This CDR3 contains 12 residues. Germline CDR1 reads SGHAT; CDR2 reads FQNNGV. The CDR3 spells CASSLAVEKLFF. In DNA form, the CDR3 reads TGTGCCAGCAGCTTGGCGGTAGAAAAACTGTTTTTT. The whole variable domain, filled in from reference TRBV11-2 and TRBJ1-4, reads EAGVAQSPRYKIIEKRQSVAFWCNPISGHATLYWYQQILGQGPKLLIQFQNNGVVDDSQLPKDRFSAERLKGVDSTLKIQPAKLEDSAVYLCASSLAVEKLFFGSGTQLSVL.

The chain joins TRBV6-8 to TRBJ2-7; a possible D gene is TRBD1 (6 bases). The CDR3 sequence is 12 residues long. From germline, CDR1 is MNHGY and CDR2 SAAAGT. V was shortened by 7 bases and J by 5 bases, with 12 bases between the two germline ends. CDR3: CASTKGGDEQYF. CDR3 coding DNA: TGTGCCAGCACCAAAGGGGGAGACGAGCAGTACTTC.

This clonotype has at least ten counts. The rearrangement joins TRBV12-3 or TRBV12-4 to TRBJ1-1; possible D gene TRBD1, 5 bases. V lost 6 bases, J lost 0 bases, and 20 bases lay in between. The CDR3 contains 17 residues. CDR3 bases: TGTGCCAGCAGCCCCTACGGGGGGGATTACCTGAACACTGAAGCTTTCTTT. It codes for CASSPYGGDYLNTEAFF.

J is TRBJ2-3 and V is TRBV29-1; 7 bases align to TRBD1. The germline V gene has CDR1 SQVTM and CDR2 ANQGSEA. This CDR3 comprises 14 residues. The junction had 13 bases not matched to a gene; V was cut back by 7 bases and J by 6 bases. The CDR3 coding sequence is TGCAGCGGAATTGACAGGGCGATGTCGGATACGCAGTATTTT. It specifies CSGIDRAMSDTQYF.

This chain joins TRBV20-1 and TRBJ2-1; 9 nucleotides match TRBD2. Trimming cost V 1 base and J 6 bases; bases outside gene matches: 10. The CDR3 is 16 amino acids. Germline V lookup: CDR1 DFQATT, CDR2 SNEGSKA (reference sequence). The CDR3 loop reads CSARVYKAGGRNEQFF. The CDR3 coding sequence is TGCAGTGCTAGAGTGTATAAAGCGGGAGGACGCAATGAGCAGTTCTTC.

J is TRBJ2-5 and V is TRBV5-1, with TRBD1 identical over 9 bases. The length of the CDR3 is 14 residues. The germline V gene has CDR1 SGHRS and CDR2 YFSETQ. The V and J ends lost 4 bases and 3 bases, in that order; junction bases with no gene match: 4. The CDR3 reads CASSPGTGKETQYF. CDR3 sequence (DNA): TGCGCCAGCAGCCCTGGGACAGGGAAAGAGACCCAGTACTTC.

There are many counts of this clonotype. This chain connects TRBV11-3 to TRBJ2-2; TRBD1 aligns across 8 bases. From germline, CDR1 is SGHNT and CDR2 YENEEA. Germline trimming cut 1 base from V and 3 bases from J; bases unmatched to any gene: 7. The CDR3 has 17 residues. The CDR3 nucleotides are TGTGCCAGCAGCTTAGGCCCGGGACAGGTGGACACCGGGGAGCTGTTTTTT. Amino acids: CASSLGPGQVDTGELFF.

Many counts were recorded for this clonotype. This chain's CDR3 is CASRAGTGGYNEQFF. In DNA form, the CDR3 reads TGTGCCAGCAGAGCCGGGACAGGGGGTTACAATGAGCAGTTCTTC. V usage is TRBV7-2 and J usage is TRBJ2-1; TRBD1 matches at 11 bases. The CDR3 runs 15 residues. Germline V lookup: CDR1 SGHTA, CDR2 FQGNSA. The junction had 5 bases not matched to a gene; V was cut back by 6 bases and J by 4 bases.

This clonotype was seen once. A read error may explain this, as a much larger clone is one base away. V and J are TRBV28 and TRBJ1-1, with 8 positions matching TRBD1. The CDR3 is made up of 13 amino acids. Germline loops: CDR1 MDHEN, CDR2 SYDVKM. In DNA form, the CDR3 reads TGTGCCAGCAGTTTATCGACAGGGGTTGAAGCTTTGTTT. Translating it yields CASSLSTGVEALF.

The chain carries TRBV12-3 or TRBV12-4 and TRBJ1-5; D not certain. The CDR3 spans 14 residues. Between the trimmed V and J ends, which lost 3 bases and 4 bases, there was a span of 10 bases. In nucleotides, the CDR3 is TGTGCCAGCAGTTTGGAAAGACCTAATCAGCCCCAGCATTTT. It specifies CASSLERPNQPQHF.

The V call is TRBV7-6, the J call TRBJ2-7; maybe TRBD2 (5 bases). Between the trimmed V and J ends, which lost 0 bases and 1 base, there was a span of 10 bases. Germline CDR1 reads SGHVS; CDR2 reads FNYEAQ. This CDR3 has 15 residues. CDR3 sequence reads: CASSLAASPSYEQYF. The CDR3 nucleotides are TGTGCCAGCAGCTTAGCGGCTAGCCCATCCTACGAGCAGTACTTC. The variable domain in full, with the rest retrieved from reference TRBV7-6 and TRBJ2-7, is GAGVSQSPRYKVTKRGQDVALRCDPISGHVSLYWYRQALGQGPEFLTYFNYEAQQDKSGLPNDRFSAERPEGSISTLTIQRTEQRDSAMYRCASSLAASPSYEQYFGPGTRLTVT.

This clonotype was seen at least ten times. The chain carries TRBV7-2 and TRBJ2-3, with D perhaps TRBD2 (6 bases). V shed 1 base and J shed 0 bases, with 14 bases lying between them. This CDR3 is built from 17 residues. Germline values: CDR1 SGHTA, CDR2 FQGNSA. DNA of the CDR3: TGTGCCAGCAGCTTAGAACTTTCCGGGACTAGCACAGATACGCAGTATTTT. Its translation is CASSLELSGTSTDTQYF.

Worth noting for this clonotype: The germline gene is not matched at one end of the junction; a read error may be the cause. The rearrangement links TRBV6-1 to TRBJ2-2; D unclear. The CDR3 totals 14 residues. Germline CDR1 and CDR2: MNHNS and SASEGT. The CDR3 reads CASSEDLLPGELFF. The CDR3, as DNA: TGTGCCAGCAGCGAAGACCTATTACCCGGGGAGCTGTTTTTT.

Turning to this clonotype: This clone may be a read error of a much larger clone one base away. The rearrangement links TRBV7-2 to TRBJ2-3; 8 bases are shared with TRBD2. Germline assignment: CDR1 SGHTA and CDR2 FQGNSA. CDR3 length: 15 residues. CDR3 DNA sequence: TGTGCCAGCAGCCTAATAGCGGGAAGCACAGATACGCTGTATTTT. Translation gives CASSLIAGSTDTLYF.

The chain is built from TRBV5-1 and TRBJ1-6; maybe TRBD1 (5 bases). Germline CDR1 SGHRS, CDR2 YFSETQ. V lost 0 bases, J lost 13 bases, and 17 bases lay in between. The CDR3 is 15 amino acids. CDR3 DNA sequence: TGCGCCAGCAGCTTGGTGCAGGGATCGGGAGAGCCCCTCCACTTT. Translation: CASSLVQGSGEPLHF.

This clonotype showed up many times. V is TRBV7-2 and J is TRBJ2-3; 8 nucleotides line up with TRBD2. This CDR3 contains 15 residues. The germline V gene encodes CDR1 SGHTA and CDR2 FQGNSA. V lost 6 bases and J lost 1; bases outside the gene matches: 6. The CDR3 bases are TGTGCCAGCAGGATTACGGGGGGGCGCACAGATACGCAGTATTTT. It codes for CASRITGGRTDTQYF. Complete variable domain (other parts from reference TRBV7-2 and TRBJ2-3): GAGVSQSPSNKVTEKGKDVELRCDPISGHTALYWYRQSLGQGLEFLIYFQGNSAPDKSGLPSDRFSAERTGGSVSTLTIQRTQQEDSAVYLCASRITGGRTDTQYFGPGTRLTVL.

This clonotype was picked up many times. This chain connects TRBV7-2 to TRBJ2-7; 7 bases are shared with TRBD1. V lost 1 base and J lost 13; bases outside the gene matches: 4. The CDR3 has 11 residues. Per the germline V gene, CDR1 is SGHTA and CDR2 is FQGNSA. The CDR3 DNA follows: TGTGCCAGCAGCTTAGAGGGGGACAGCTACTTC. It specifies CASSLEGDSYF.

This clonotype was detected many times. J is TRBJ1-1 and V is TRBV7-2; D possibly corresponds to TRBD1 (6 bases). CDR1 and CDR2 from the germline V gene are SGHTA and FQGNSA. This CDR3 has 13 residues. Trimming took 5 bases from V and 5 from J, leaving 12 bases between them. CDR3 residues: CASSTGMGTEAFF. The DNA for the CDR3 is TGTGCCAGCAGCACAGGGATGGGAACTGAAGCTTTCTTT.

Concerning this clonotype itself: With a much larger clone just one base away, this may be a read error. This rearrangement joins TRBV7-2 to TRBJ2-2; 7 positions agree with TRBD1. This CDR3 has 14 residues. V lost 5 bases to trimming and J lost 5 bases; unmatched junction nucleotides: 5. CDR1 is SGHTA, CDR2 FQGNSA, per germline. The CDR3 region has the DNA TGTGCCAGCAGCCGGGACAGTTGGACCGGGGAGCTGTTTTTT. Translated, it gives CASSRDSWTGELFF. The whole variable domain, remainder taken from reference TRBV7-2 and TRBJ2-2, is GAGVSQSPSNKVTEKGKDVELRCDPISGHTALYWYRQSLGQGLEFLIYFQGNSAPDKSGLPSDRFSAERTGGSVSTLTIQRTQQEDSAVYLCASSRDSWTGELFFGEGSRLTVL.

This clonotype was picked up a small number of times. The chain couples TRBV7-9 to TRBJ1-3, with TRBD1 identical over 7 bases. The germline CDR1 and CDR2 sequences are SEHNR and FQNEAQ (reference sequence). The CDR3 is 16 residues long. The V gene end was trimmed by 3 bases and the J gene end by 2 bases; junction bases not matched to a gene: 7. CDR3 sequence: CASSFPGQDTGNTIYF. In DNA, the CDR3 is TGTGCCAGCAGCTTTCCCGGACAGGACACTGGAAACACCATATATTTT.

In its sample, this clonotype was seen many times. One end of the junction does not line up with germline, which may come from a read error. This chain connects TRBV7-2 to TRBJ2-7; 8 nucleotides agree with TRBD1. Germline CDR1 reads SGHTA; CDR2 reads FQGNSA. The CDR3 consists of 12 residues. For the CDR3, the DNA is TGTGCCAGCAGCTTATGGGGACAGGATGCTACCTTC. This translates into CASSLWGQDATF.

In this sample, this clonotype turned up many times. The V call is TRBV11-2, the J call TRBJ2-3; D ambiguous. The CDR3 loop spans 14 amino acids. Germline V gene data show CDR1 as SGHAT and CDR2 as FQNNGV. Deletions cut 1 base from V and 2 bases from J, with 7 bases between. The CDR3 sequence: CASSLVDITDTQYF. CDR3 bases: TGTGCCAGCAGCTTAGTAGATATCACAGATACGCAGTATTTT.

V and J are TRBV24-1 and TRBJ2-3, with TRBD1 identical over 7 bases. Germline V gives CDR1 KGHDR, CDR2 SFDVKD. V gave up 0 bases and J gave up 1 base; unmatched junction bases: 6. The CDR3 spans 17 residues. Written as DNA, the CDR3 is TGTGCCACCAGTGATTTGCCAGACAGGGATGGCACAGATACGCAGTATTTT. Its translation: CATSDLPDRDGTDTQYF.

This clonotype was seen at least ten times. CDR3 coding DNA: TGTGCCAGCAGCTTAACGTTGGGGGGGGCCGGGGAGCTGTTTTTT. Its translation is CASSLTLGGAGELFF. The chain uses TRBV7-3 and TRBJ2-2; 7 positions agree with TRBD2. The length of the CDR3 is 15 residues. The trim removed 0 bases at V and 6 bases at J, leaving 4 bases unmatched. The V gene's germline CDR1 is SGHTA and CDR2 FQGTGA.

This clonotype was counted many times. The CDR3 loop reads CASRPPTGSAEYF. CDR3 bases: TGTGCCAGCAGACCTCCGACAGGGTCGGCGGAGTATTTT. The rearrangement links TRBV28 to TRBJ2-3; 7 bases fit TRBD1. Trimming cost V 6 bases and J 13 bases; bases outside gene matches: 13. The CDR3 loop spans 13 amino acids. The V gene's germline CDR1 is MDHEN and CDR2 SYDVKM. The complete variable domain, with remaining parts taken from reference TRBV28 and TRBJ2-3, reads DVKVTQSSRYLVKRTGEKVFLECVQDMDHENMFWYRQDPGLGLRLIYFSYDVKMKEKGDIPEGYSVSREKKERFSLILESASTNQTSMYLCASRPPTGSAEYFGPGTRLTVL.

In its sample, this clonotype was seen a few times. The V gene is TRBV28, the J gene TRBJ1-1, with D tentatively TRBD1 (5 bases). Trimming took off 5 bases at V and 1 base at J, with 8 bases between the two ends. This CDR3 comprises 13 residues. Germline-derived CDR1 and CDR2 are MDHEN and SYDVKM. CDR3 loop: CASSHRWNTEAFF. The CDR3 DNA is TGTGCCAGCAGTCACAGGTGGAACACTGAAGCTTTCTTT.

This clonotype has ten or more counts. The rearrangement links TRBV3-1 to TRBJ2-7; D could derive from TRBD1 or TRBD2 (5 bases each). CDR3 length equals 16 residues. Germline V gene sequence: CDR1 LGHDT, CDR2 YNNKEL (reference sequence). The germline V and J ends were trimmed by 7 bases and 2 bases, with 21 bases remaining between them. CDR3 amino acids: CASTRDGRNPPYEQYF. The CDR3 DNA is TGTGCCAGCACCCGGGACGGACGAAATCCCCCCTACGAGCAGTACTTC.